The 24 T cell receptor beta chains in this list originate from one sample, sequenced in a study of low-dose radiotherapy and immunotherapy resistance in tumors. TRAV- and TRBV-specific primers primed first-strand cDNA, covering alpha and beta chains. PCR amplification of the TCRs was performed with Phusion for 20 PCR cycles, and it relied on a constant-region primer together with a V-primer adapter. TCRdb reprocessed the reads with MiXCR, giving one entry per CDR3 protein. The table includes over 15,000 distinct CDR3 sequences, 74% detected once. The receptors come from a human donor with advanced metastatic prostate, ovarian, gallbladder or colorectal cancer (not recorded which). This table probably holds off-target reads from a library built for another chain.

The chain is built from TRBV6-2 or TRBV6-3 and TRBJ1-3; 8 bases are a match to TRBD1. J was trimmed by 2 bases and V by 6 bases; bases with no gene match: 6. Germline V gene data show CDR1 as MNHEY and CDR2 as SVGEGT. CDR3 length: 15 amino acids. The CDR3 reads CASRGTGGTGNTIYF. Written as DNA, the CDR3 is TGTGCCAGCAGGGGGACAGGCGGAACTGGAAACACCATATATTTT.

The V call is TRBV2, the J call TRBJ2-5; 9 nucleotides align to TRBD2. The CDR3 covers 16 residues. The germline V gene has CDR1 SNHLY and CDR2 FYNNEI. With V trimmed by 5 bases and J by 5 bases, 12 bases remained unmatched. This chain's CDR3 is CASSLWKAGGWETQYF. The CDR3 bases are TGTGCCAGCAGTCTATGGAAAGCGGGGGGCTGGGAGACCCAGTACTTC.

This rearrangement joins TRBV28 to TRBJ1-6, with TRBD1 matching 9 bases. V lost 7 bases and J lost 9; bases outside the gene matches: 7. Germline CDR1 reads MDHEN; CDR2 reads SYDVKM. The CDR3 length is 14 residues. In DNA, the CDR3 is TGTGCCAGCAAACCGGGACAGGGTATTTCACCCCTCCACTTT. It codes for CASKPGQGISPLHF.

The rearrangement links TRBV29-1 to TRBJ1-1; TRBD1 matches 8 bases. The length of the CDR3 is 14 residues. V gave up 2 bases and J gave up 4 bases; unmatched junction bases: 6. Germline loops: CDR1 SQVTM, CDR2 ANQGSEA. CDR3 nucleotides: TGCAGCGTTGAACGACAGGGGCCGGGCACTGAAGCTTTCTTT. This sequence encodes CSVERQGPGTEAFF.

The chain combines TRBV18 with TRBJ1-2; 8 bases match TRBD1. The length of the CDR3 is 15 residues. V lost 4 bases, J lost 1 base, and 5 bases stayed unmatched. The germline V gene has CDR1 KGHSH and CDR2 LQKENI. The CDR3 spells CASSQPGQDNYGYTF. The CDR3 nucleotides read TGTGCCAGCTCACAGCCGGGACAGGATAACTATGGCTACACCTTC.

The J gene is TRBJ2-3, the V gene TRBV11-2; D possibly corresponds to TRBD1 (5 bases). The CDR3 extends over 13 amino acids. Trimming pared 7 bases from V and 3 bases from J, leaving 11 bases between. Germline assignment: CDR1 SGHAT and CDR2 FQNNGV. CDR3: CASMGQGTDTQYF. The CDR3 region has the DNA TGTGCCAGCATGGGGCAGGGAACAGATACGCAGTATTTT.

This clonotype has a handful of counts. This chain links TRBV28 with TRBJ1-4; no reliable D call. The CDR3 length is 13 residues. Germline V gene sequence: CDR1 MDHEN, CDR2 SYDVKM. With 10 bases removed from V and 2 bases from J, the gap between germline ends came to 11 bases. The CDR3 nucleotides read TGTGCCACCGCTTGGGCGACTAATGAAAAACTGTTTTTT. Translated: CATAWATNEKLFF.

This clonotype was counted only a few times. J is TRBJ1-5 and V is TRBV5-4; tentatively, D is TRBD1 (5 bases). CDR1 is SGHNT and CDR2 is YYREEE in the germline V gene (reference sequence). V was trimmed by 3 bases and J by 7 bases, leaving 11 bases between them. The CDR3 extends over 13 amino acids. CDR3 region: CASSWMGEQPQHF. The CDR3 nucleotides are TGTGCCAGCAGCTGGATGGGGGAACAGCCCCAGCATTTT. Supplemented by reference TRBV5-4 and TRBJ1-5, the full variable domain reads ETGVTQSPTHLIKTRGQQVTLRCSSQSGHNTVSWYQQALGQGPQFIFQYYREEENGRGNFPPRFSGLQFPNYSSELNVNALELDDSALYLCASSWMGEQPQHFGDGTRLSIL.

The chain recombines TRBV24-1 with TRBJ2-2; D may be TRBD1 (6 bases). CDR1 is KGHDR, CDR2 SFDVKD, per germline. CDR3 size: 14 residues. V shed 6 bases and J shed 1 base, with 8 bases lying between them. The CDR3 spells CATSPRGNTGELFF. CDR3 DNA sequence: TGTGCCACCAGTCCCAGGGGGAACACCGGGGAGCTGTTTTTT.

This chain uses TRBV28 with TRBJ2-1, with D maybe TRBD2 (6 bases). CDR3 length: 17 residues. Trimming took off 7 bases at V and 0 bases at J, with 19 bases between the two ends. Germline CDR1 and CDR2: MDHEN and SYDVKM. The CDR3 DNA reads TGTGCCAGCACCCCATTTCCGGGGGTTAGCTCCTACAATGAGCAGTTCTTC. This translates into CASTPFPGVSSYNEQFF.

The CDR3 here is CASSYLRNGDEQYF. DNA of the CDR3: TGTGCCAGCAGTTACTTGCGGAACGGCGACGAGCAGTACTTC. The rearrangement uses TRBV6-2 or TRBV6-3 and TRBJ2-7; no reliable D call. CDR1 is MNHEY and CDR2 is SVGEGT in the germline V gene. The CDR3 totals 14 residues. Trimming shortened V by 1 base and J by 5 bases, and 12 bases separated the two germline ends.

This clonotype was seen once. The V and J genes are TRBV20-1 and TRBJ2-1; D uncertain. With 6 bases removed from V and 6 bases from J, the gap between germline ends came to 15 bases. Germline V gene sequence: CDR1 DFQATT, CDR2 SNEGSKA (reference sequence). The CDR3 has 13 residues. The CDR3 protein is CSARTRPFNEQFF. The CDR3 region has the DNA TGCAGTGCCCGGACCCGCCCCTTCAATGAGCAGTTCTTC.

The V gene is TRBV5-4, the J gene TRBJ2-5, with D perhaps TRBD2 (5 bases). Germline V lookup: CDR1 SGHNT, CDR2 YYREEE (reference sequence). Trimming took off 4 bases at V and 2 bases at J, with 9 bases between the two ends. CDR3 length: 13 residues. The CDR3 sequence: CASSPAEQETQYF. In DNA, the CDR3 is TGTGCCAGCAGCCCAGCGGAGCAAGAGACCCAGTACTTC. Full variable domain (outside the CDR3, taken from reference TRBV5-4 and TRBJ2-5): ETGVTQSPTHLIKTRGQQVTLRCSSQSGHNTVSWYQQALGQGPQFIFQYYREEENGRGNFPPRFSGLQFPNYSSELNVNALELDDSALYLCASSPAEQETQYFGPGTRLLVL.

J is TRBJ1-5 and V is TRBV5-5; possible D gene TRBD1, 5 bases. The V gene lost 4 bases and the J gene lost 5 bases, with 13 bases spanning the gap. The CDR3 has 14 amino acids. Germline-derived CDR1 and CDR2 are SGHKS and YYEKEE (reference sequence). The CDR3 DNA reads TGTGCCAGCAGCCTGGACATACAAGATCAGCCCCAGCATTTT. Translating gives CASSLDIQDQPQHF.

The chain is built from TRBV2 and TRBJ2-7, with 7 bases that match TRBD1. Germline V gene sequence: CDR1 SNHLY, CDR2 FYNNEI. V dropped 3 bases and J dropped 6; count of bases not matched to a gene: 8. The CDR3 consists of 14 residues. The CDR3: CASSDLVQGTEQYF. CDR3 coding DNA: TGTGCCAGCAGTGATCTGGTACAGGGGACCGAGCAGTACTTC.

The gene calls are TRBV11-3 and TRBJ2-5; a weak D match, TRBD1 (5 bases). The CDR3 runs to 13 residues. Germline values: CDR1 SGHNT, CDR2 YENEEA. The V and J ends lost 3 bases and 6 bases respectively, with 11 bases between them. CDR3 coding DNA: TGTGCCAGCAGCTTGTTGGCAGGGAAGACCCAGTACTTC. This encodes CASSLLAGKTQYF. The full variable domain, with the rest looked up from reference TRBV11-3 and TRBJ2-5, is EAGVVQSPRYKIIEKKQPVAFWCNPISGHNTLYWYLQNLGQGPELLIRYENEEAVDDSQLPKDRFSAERLKGVDSTLKIQPAELGDSAVYLCASSLLAGKTQYFGPGTRLLVL.

In its sample, this clonotype was seen once. The CDR3 loop is CASSPGADYGYTF. CDR3 sequence (DNA): TGTGCCAGCTCTCCGGGGGCTGACTATGGCTACACCTTC. The chain recombines TRBV6-8 with TRBJ1-2, with D possibly matching TRBD1 (6 bases). Germline V gene sequence: CDR1 MNHGY, CDR2 SAAAGT. V was shortened by 8 bases and J by 3 bases, with 13 bases between the two germline ends. There are 13 residues in the CDR3.

This chain uses TRBV20-1 with TRBJ1-5; 8 nucleotides agree with TRBD1. Germline V CDR1 and CDR2: DFQATT, SNEGSKA (reference sequence). The V segment lost 5 bases and the J segment 3 bases; nucleotides outside the gene matches: 6. This CDR3 has 14 amino acids. CDR3 loop: CSAGGQVYNQPQHF. CDR3 coding DNA: TGCAGTGCTGGGGGACAGGTTTACAATCAGCCCCAGCATTTT.

V gene TRBV19 combines with J gene TRBJ2-2; D possibly matches TRBD1 or TRBD2 (5 bases each). V lost 3 bases to trimming and J lost 7 bases, with 15 bases between them. Germline assignment: CDR1 LNHDA and CDR2 SQIVND (reference sequence). The CDR3 runs 15 residues. The CDR3 is CASSIFSQGVGELFF. The CDR3 DNA follows: TGTGCCAGTAGTATTTTCTCCCAGGGAGTCGGGGAGCTGTTTTTT.

The chain uses TRBV5-1 and TRBJ2-2, with 11 nucleotides matching TRBD1. CDR3 size: 16 residues. Trimming took 4 bases from V and 3 from J; bases not matched to a gene: 5. The germline CDR1 and CDR2 sequences are SGHRS and YFSETQ. The CDR3 region has the DNA TGCGCCAGCAGCCAGCCGGGACAGGGGGACACCGGGGAGCTGTTTTTT. This gives the protein CASSQPGQGDTGELFF.

The chain links TRBV7-2 to TRBJ1-3, with D possibly TRBD1 on 6 matching bases. The germline gives CDR1 SGHTA, CDR2 FQGNSA. The CDR3 extends over 15 amino acids. The V end was cut by 5 bases, the J end by 0 bases, with 11 bases between. For the CDR3, the DNA is TGTGCCAGCAGCAAACAGGGTAGCTCTGGAAACACCATATATTTT. Protein: CASSKQGSSGNTIYF.

For the CDR3, the DNA is TGCGCCAGCAGCCTTGGGACGGACCTAGCCAAAAACATTCAGTACTTC. Protein sequence: CASSLGTDLAKNIQYF. V usage is TRBV5-1 and J usage is TRBJ2-4; D tentatively reads TRBD1 or TRBD2 (5 bases each). Trimming removed 4 bases from V and 0 bases from J, with 14 bases in between. In germline, CDR1 is SGHRS, CDR2 YFSETQ. There are 16 residues in the CDR3.

The J gene is TRBJ2-7, the V gene TRBV28; D is tentatively TRBD1 or TRBD2 (5 bases each). The CDR3 is made up of 13 amino acids. From germline, CDR1 is MDHEN and CDR2 SYDVKM. The germline V and J ends were trimmed by 7 bases and 5 bases, with 15 bases remaining between them. The DNA of the CDR3 is TGTGCCAGCATCACACCCGGGGCCCACGAGCAGTACTTC. This translates into CASITPGAHEQYF.

This clonotype was observed a handful of times. A junction end diverges from the germline sequence, so it may reflect a read error. This chain connects TRBV5-3 to TRBJ2-1; no reliable D call. TRBV5-3 is marked as an open reading frame, function uncertain. CDR3 length equals 14 residues. This CDR3 is CASSFGVSRHEQFF. The CDR3 nucleotides are TGTGCCAGCAGCTTCGGTGTTAGCCGGCACGAGCAGTTCTTC.